A single sample is the source of the 28 T cell receptor beta chains below, sequenced in a study of blood T cell repertoires in COVID-19. Repertoires were generated with immunoSEQ multiplex PCR, while TCRdb's copy carries only in-frame clones and drops some. The sample contains around 83,000 clones, about nine tenths of which appear only once. Sequencing input: peripheral blood. The receptor set was obtained from a man between 45 and 60 years old with active or convalescent COVID-19.

This rearrangement joins TRBV5-1 to TRBJ2-2, with a tentative D call TRBD1 (5 bases). CDR1 and CDR2 from the germline V gene are SGHRS and YFSETQ. V lost 7 bases and J 6 bases, leaving 10 bases between the germline ends. The CDR3 runs 12 residues. CDR3 DNA sequence: TGCGCCAGCGGCCAGGGATCCGGGGAGCTGTTTTTT. Translated, it gives CASGQGSGELFF.

V and J are TRBV10-1 and TRBJ2-1, with 7 bases that match TRBD2. J gave up 3 bases and V 6 bases, and 5 bases lay outside the gene matches. From germline, CDR1 is WNHNN and CDR2 SYGVQD (reference sequence). The CDR3 loop spans 14 amino acids. The CDR3 here is CASSRDYVYNEQFF. The CDR3 DNA reads as TGCGCCAGCAGCCGGGACTACGTCTACAATGAGCAGTTCTTC.

The chain uses TRBV5-5 and TRBJ2-2; a possible D gene is TRBD1 (6 bases). The CDR3 length is 17 residues. Trimming removed 4 bases at V and 1 base at J, with 17 bases between. Germline CDR1 and CDR2: SGHKS and YYEKEE (reference sequence). In DNA form, the CDR3 reads TGTGCCAGCAGCACCTTCCCCAGGGGCAAGAACACCGGGGAGCTGTTTTTT. This gives the protein CASSTFPRGKNTGELFF.

This clone was counted between two and nine times. V and J are TRBV11-2 and TRBJ2-7, with 8 bases matching TRBD1. The junction had 3 bases not matched to a gene; V was cut back by 5 bases and J by 3 bases. This CDR3 is built from 13 residues. The germline gives CDR1 SGHAT, CDR2 FQNNGV. CDR3 DNA: TGTGCCAGCAGCATGGACAGGGACTACGAGCAGTACTTC. This translates into CASSMDRDYEQYF.

Written as DNA, the CDR3 is TGTGCCATCAGTGATGCCCCCTCCGGGAGAAACACCGGGGAGCTGTTTTTT. It specifies CAISDAPSGRNTGELFF. The V and J genes are TRBV10-3 and TRBJ2-2, with a tentative D call TRBD2 (6 bases). Trimming cost V 3 bases and J 2 bases, with 16 bases left between them. Germline V lookup: CDR1 ENHRY, CDR2 SYGVKD. The CDR3 has 17 residues.

This CDR3 reads CASSPSGTGAWEQYF. In DNA form, the CDR3 reads TGTGCCAGCAGCCCCTCGGGGACGGGAGCCTGGGAGCAGTACTTC. The chain links TRBV5-6 to TRBJ2-7; D is possibly TRBD2 (6 bases). Between the trimmed V and J ends, which lost 4 bases and 7 bases, there was a span of 21 bases. Germline CDR1 reads SGHDT; CDR2 reads YYEEEE. The CDR3 is 15 amino acids. Full variable domain (remainder filled in from reference TRBV5-6 and TRBJ2-7): DAGVTQSPTHLIKTRGQQVTLRCSPKSGHDTVSWYQQALGQGPQFIFQYYEEEERQRGNFPDRFSGHQFPNYSSELNVNALLLGDSALYLCASSPSGTGAWEQYFGPGTRLTVT.

V usage is TRBV9 and J usage is TRBJ2-1; 7 nucleotides match TRBD1. Looked up from germline, CDR1 is SGDLS and CDR2 is YYNGEE. With V trimmed by 3 bases and J by 3 bases, 3 bases remained unmatched. The CDR3 loop spans 14 amino acids. CDR3 sequence (DNA): TGTGCCAGCAGCGCGGACAGGAGCTACAATGAGCAGTTCTTC. This encodes CASSADRSYNEQFF.

CDR3 sequence (DNA): TGTGCCAGCAGTTCCTCACTCTCAGGGGGCATGGGAGCGGGAGGGTCCTACAATGAGCAGTTCTTC. This translates into CASSSSLSGGMGAGGSYNEQFF. The gene calls are TRBV28 and TRBJ2-1, with 10 bases matching TRBD2. V lost 4 bases to trimming and J lost 1 base; unmatched junction nucleotides: 22. Germline V gives CDR1 MDHEN, CDR2 SYDVKM. This CDR3 is 22 amino acids long.

The chain joins TRBV6-5 to TRBJ2-7, with 7 bases fitting TRBD1. The CDR3 extends over 16 amino acids. Germline lookup yields CDR1 MNHEY and CDR2 SVGAGI. Losses at the gene ends were 0 bases for V and 1 base for J; bases not matched to a gene: 6. This chain's CDR3 is CASSYSFGTASYEQYF. CDR3 coding DNA: TGTGCCAGCAGTTACTCGTTTGGGACAGCATCCTACGAGCAGTACTTC.

The gene calls are TRBV7-9 and TRBJ2-3; D is uncertain. CDR1 and CDR2 (germline): SEHNR, FQNEAQ (reference sequence). The CDR3 totals 13 residues. V was clipped by 6 bases and J by 1 base, with 8 bases between them. Here the CDR3 reads CASRFSRTDTQYF. The CDR3 nucleotides are TGTGCCAGCAGATTCTCCCGCACAGATACGCAGTATTTT. The full variable domain, rest sourced from reference TRBV7-9 and TRBJ2-3, is DTGVSQNPRHKITKRGQNVTFRCDPISEHNRLYWYRQTLGQGPEFLTYFQNEAQLEKSRLLSDRFSAERPKGSFSTLEIQRTEQGDSAMYLCASRFSRTDTQYFGPGTRLTVL.

J is TRBJ2-2 and V is TRBV19; the D gene is possibly TRBD1 (5 bases). The ends were cut back, 4 bases at V and 3 bases at J, with 9 bases in the middle. The CDR3 is made up of 14 amino acids. Germline V gene lookup returns CDR1 LNHDA and CDR2 SQIVND (reference sequence). CDR3 nucleotides: TGTGCCAGTAGTACAACCAGGGACACCGGGGAGCTGTTTTTT. Translated, it gives CASSTTRDTGELFF.

This chain links TRBV5-1 with TRBJ2-1, with 10 nucleotides matching TRBD2. Germline CDR1 SGHRS, CDR2 YFSETQ. Trimming removed 1 base from V and 5 bases from J; junction bases left unmatched: 3. The CDR3 is 15 residues long. CDR3 sequence (DNA): TGCGCCAGCAGCTTGAGGACTAGCGGCGACAATGAGCAGTTCTTC. Amino acid sequence: CASSLRTSGDNEQFF.

The rearrangement uses TRBV19 and TRBJ1-5; D unclear. CDR1 LNHDA and CDR2 SQIVND come from the germline V gene (reference sequence). V was trimmed by 7 bases and J by 4 bases, leaving 11 bases between them. The CDR3 covers 13 residues. The CDR3 DNA follows: TGTGCCAGTAATTCTCAGACTAATCAGCCCCAGCATTTT. Translation: CASNSQTNQPQHF.

CDR3 sequence: CASSSRQGAYYEQYF. The CDR3 DNA reads as TGCGCCAGCAGCTCCCGTCAGGGGGCCTACTACGAGCAGTACTTC. The chain uses TRBV4-1 and TRBJ2-7; 8 positions match TRBD1. This CDR3 is built from 15 residues. Per germline, CDR1 MGHRA and CDR2 YSYEKL. The ends lost 5 bases at V and 3 bases at J; junction bases unmatched: 9.

The rearrangement links TRBV19 to TRBJ1-6; D not resolved. The CDR3 spans 12 residues. Germline V CDR1 and CDR2: LNHDA, SQIVND (reference sequence). V lost 5 bases and J 16 bases, leaving 15 bases between the germline ends. The DNA for the CDR3 is TGTGCCAGTAGTTCGAGAGGTGCCGGTCTCCACTTT. The encoded protein is CASSSRGAGLHF.

The CDR3 is CASRGGLFYEQYF. In nucleotides, the CDR3 is TGTGCCAGCAGGGGGGGACTATTCTACGAGCAGTACTTC. V gene TRBV28 combines with J gene TRBJ2-7; 7 positions match TRBD2. The trim removed 6 bases at V and 3 bases at J, leaving 5 bases unmatched. Per the germline V gene, CDR1 is MDHEN and CDR2 is SYDVKM. This CDR3 is built from 13 residues.

This chain links TRBV4-1 with TRBJ1-2; 10 nucleotides match TRBD1. Per the germline V gene, CDR1 is MGHRA and CDR2 is YSYEKL. The CDR3 totals 16 residues. J was trimmed by 3 bases and V by 2 bases; bases with no gene match: 6. The CDR3 DNA reads as TGCGCCAGCAGCCAAAGGACCGGGACAGGGGACTATGGCTACACCTTC. It encodes CASSQRTGTGDYGYTF.

The chain carries TRBV21-1 and TRBJ2-5; TRBD1, the table's D call, lacks a check against the DNA. TRBV21-1 is a pseudogene locus. The CDR3 sequence is 17 residues long. The chain's CDR3 is CASSKKKRPREGETQYF. In DNA, the CDR3 is TGTGCCAGCAGCAAAAAAAAGCGTCCCAGGGAAGGAGAGACCCAGTACTTC.

The rearrangement uses TRBV3-1 (or the pseudogene TRBV3-2) and TRBJ2-3; 9 nucleotides agree with TRBD2. Trimming removed 2 bases from V and 2 bases from J; junction bases left unmatched: 5. The CDR3 has 16 residues. Per germline, CDR1 LGHDT and CDR2 YNNKEL (reference sequence). CDR3 residues: CASSQLAGEVTDTQYF. CDR3 nucleotide sequence: TGTGCCAGCAGCCAATTAGCGGGAGAGGTCACAGATACGCAGTATTTT.

This chain connects TRBV12-5 to TRBJ1-5; weak D call: TRBD1 (6 bases). CDR3 length: 17 amino acids. V lost 7 bases and J 4 bases, leaving 23 bases between the germline ends. Germline CDR1 LGHNT, CDR2 FRNRAP. CDR3 residues: CASAIRDTAESNQPQHF. CDR3 coding DNA: TGTGCTAGTGCCATACGGGACACAGCTGAATCAAATCAGCCCCAGCATTTT.

The chain links TRBV5-4 to TRBJ2-2; 7 nucleotides align to TRBD1. The germline V gene encodes CDR1 SGHNT and CDR2 YYREEE (reference sequence). J lost 1 base, V lost 4 bases, and 7 bases had no gene match. The CDR3 runs to 16 residues. CDR3 sequence reads: CASSRTGTENTGELFF. The CDR3 coding sequence is TGTGCCAGCAGCCGAACCGGGACAGAGAACACCGGGGAGCTGTTTTTT.

The V and J genes are TRBV30 and TRBJ2-5, with D perhaps TRBD2 (6 bases). This CDR3 contains 18 residues. Germline V gene sequence: CDR1 GTSNPN, CDR2 SVGIG (reference sequence). Trimming removed 0 bases from V and 1 base from J, with 21 bases in between. The CDR3 DNA sequence: TGTGCCTGGAGTGTACCCTGGGCAGGGAGGAACGGCCAAGAGACCCAGTACTTC. This gives the protein CAWSVPWAGRNGQETQYF.

V and J are TRBV19 and TRBJ1-1, with a weak D call TRBD1 (5 bases). Germline V gene lookup returns CDR1 LNHDA and CDR2 SQIVND (reference sequence). Trimming removed 8 bases at V and 4 bases at J, with 17 bases between. The CDR3 is 14 residues long. The CDR3 coding sequence is TGTGCCAGTCCTAACGTGGGGGAGGGCACTGAAGCTTTCTTT. This gives the protein CASPNVGEGTEAFF.

The chain links TRBV18 to TRBJ2-5, with 7 bases lining up with TRBD2. CDR1 and CDR2 from the germline V gene are KGHSH and LQKENI. The CDR3 has 14 amino acids. Trimming removed 3 bases from V and 2 bases from J; junction bases left unmatched: 3. As DNA, the CDR3 is TGTGCCAGCTCACCTTCGGGGGGACAAGAGACCCAGTACTTC. Translation: CASSPSGGQETQYF.

The V call is TRBV10-1, the J call TRBJ2-1, with TRBD2 identical over 8 bases. Trimming cost V 2 bases and J 8 bases; bases outside gene matches: 5. In germline, CDR1 is WNHNN, CDR2 SYGVQD (reference sequence). The CDR3 loop spans 14 amino acids. The DNA for the CDR3 is TGCGCCAGCAGTGAGGCGCGGGGGGCCCATGAGCAGTTCTTC. Its translation: CASSEARGAHEQFF.

The V and J genes are TRBV5-5 and TRBJ1-5; D gene ambiguous. CDR1 SGHKS and CDR2 YYEKEE come from the germline V gene (reference sequence). The CDR3 has 14 residues. Between the trimmed V and J ends, which lost 0 bases and 4 bases, there was a span of 8 bases. Written as DNA, the CDR3 is TGTGCCAGCAGCTTGGGCTCGGGGAATCAGCCCCAGCATTTT. Amino acids: CASSLGSGNQPQHF.

This sequence joins TRBV28 and TRBJ2-4; weak D call: TRBD2 (5 bases). The CDR3 totals 12 residues. The V end lost 8 bases, the J end lost 9 bases, and 14 bases lay between the germline ends. Germline CDR1 and CDR2: MDHEN and SYDVKM. The CDR3 loop reads CASQYYRGIQYF. CDR3 in DNA: TGTGCCAGCCAATACTATCGGGGCATTCAGTACTTC. The full variable domain, its missing parts supplied by reference TRBV28 and TRBJ2-4, is DVKVTQSSRYLVKRTGEKVFLECVQDMDHENMFWYRQDPGLGLRLIYFSYDVKMKEKGDIPEGYSVSREKKERFSLILESASTNQTSMYLCASQYYRGIQYFGAGTRLSVL.

The rearrangement links TRBV11-2 to TRBJ2-5; 7 nucleotides agree with TRBD1. Trimming at V came to 6 bases and at J to 1 base, leaving 8 bases not matched to a gene. Germline CDR1 and CDR2: SGHAT and FQNNGV. CDR3 length: 15 residues. In nucleotides, the CDR3 is TGTGCCAGCAGTACAGATGGGACAGTCCAAGAGACCCAGTACTTC. Its protein is CASSTDGTVQETQYF.